This passage covers 30 T cell receptor beta chains from one sample sequenced in a study of T cells after yellow fever vaccination. From the 5' RACE reads, TCRdb called clonotypes with MiXCR, one entry per CDR3 protein. In the table there are 350,000 to 550,000 distinct CDR3 sequences, approximately 19% of which are singletons. This specimen was PBMCs, taken before the yellow fever booster vaccination. Source of these receptors: a man between 18 and 29 years old who received the YFV17D yellow fever vaccine.

This rearrangement joins TRBV7-2 to TRBJ1-5; maybe TRBD1 (5 bases). Germline assignment: CDR1 SGHTA and CDR2 FQGNSA. The CDR3 is 15 residues long. The germline V and J ends were trimmed by 5 bases and 4 bases, with 15 bases remaining between them. CDR3 loop: CASSQSMGENQPQHF. The CDR3 region has the DNA TGTGCCAGCAGCCAAAGTATGGGGGAAAATCAGCCCCAGCATTTT.

In its sample, this clonotype was seen a few times. The chain joins TRBV11-2 to TRBJ2-3; 8 bases fit TRBD2. V trimming: 5 bases; J trimming: 2 bases; junction bases outside the gene matches: 15. There are 18 residues in the CDR3. Germline V gives CDR1 SGHAT, CDR2 FQNNGV. The CDR3 here is CASSTPGGVSGDTDTQYF. The CDR3 DNA reads as TGTGCCAGCAGCACGCCCGGAGGGGTTAGCGGGGACACAGATACGCAGTATTTT. The entire variable domain, with the rest obtained from reference TRBV11-2 and TRBJ2-3, is as follows: EAGVAQSPRYKIIEKRQSVAFWCNPISGHATLYWYQQILGQGPKLLIQFQNNGVVDDSQLPKDRFSAERLKGVDSTLKIQPAKLEDSAVYLCASSTPGGVSGDTDTQYFGPGTRLTVL.

This clonotype came up once. The chain uses TRBV4-3 and TRBJ2-3; 7 bases align to TRBD1. J lost 0 bases, V lost 4 bases, and 4 bases had no gene match. The germline gives CDR1 LGHNA, CDR2 YSLEER. The CDR3 is made up of 15 amino acids. CDR3 coding DNA: TGCGCCAGCAGCCGATACAGGGGAAGCACAGATACGCAGTATTTT. It codes for CASSRYRGSTDTQYF.

This chain uses TRBV7-3 with TRBJ1-1, with TRBD1 identical over 7 bases. V gave up 4 bases and J gave up 4 bases; unmatched junction bases: 6. The CDR3 loop spans 14 amino acids. The germline gives CDR1 SGHTA, CDR2 FQGTGA. CDR3 sequence: CASSSTGPGTEAFF. CDR3 DNA sequence: TGTGCCAGCAGCTCGACAGGGCCAGGCACTGAAGCTTTCTTT.

This clonotype was recorded a few times. The chain uses TRBV2 and TRBJ1-3, with D unclear. Germline lookup yields CDR1 SNHLY and CDR2 FYNNEI. The germline V and J ends were trimmed by 7 bases and 0 bases, with 10 bases remaining between them. The CDR3 extends over 14 amino acids. CDR3 DNA: TGTGCCAGCAAAACGGGGTTCTCTGGAAACACCATATATTTT. Translation gives CASKTGFSGNTIYF. Combining the CDR3 with reference TRBV2 and TRBJ1-3 gives the whole variable domain EPEVTQTPSHQVTQMGQEVILRCVPISNHLYFYWYRQILGQKVEFLVSFYNNEISEKSEIFDDQFSVERPDGSNFTLKIRSTKLEDSAMYFCASKTGFSGNTIYFGEGSWLTVV.

The gene calls are TRBV20-1 and TRBJ2-5, with 7 bases that match TRBD1. CDR1 and CDR2 from the germline V gene are DFQATT and SNEGSKA (reference sequence). V lost 4 bases, J lost 4 bases, and 6 bases stayed unmatched. CDR3 length equals 13 residues. DNA for the CDR3: TGCAGTGCTACGGACAGGCACCCAGAGACCCAGTACTTC. Its protein is CSATDRHPETQYF.

The rearrangement joins TRBV20-1 to TRBJ2-2, with D maybe TRBD1 (6 bases). The CDR3 is 17 residues long. The ends were cut back, 0 bases at V and 0 bases at J, with 14 bases in the middle. Germline loops: CDR1 DFQATT, CDR2 SNEGSKA (reference sequence). Here the CDR3 DNA reads TGCAGTGCTAGAGATCTCCGGGACACCTCGAACACCGGGGAGCTGTTTTTT. It codes for CSARDLRDTSNTGELFF.

The rearrangement links TRBV6-6 to TRBJ2-3; D unclear. This CDR3 comprises 11 residues. Germline CDR1 MNHNY, CDR2 SVGAGI (reference sequence). V was trimmed by 11 bases and J by 4 bases, leaving 10 bases between them. CDR3 in amino acids: CARKTADTQYF. For the CDR3, the DNA is TGTGCCCGTAAAACGGCAGATACGCAGTATTTT.

This clonotype was picked up a small number of times. This rearrangement joins TRBV7-2 to TRBJ2-3, with 8 bases that match TRBD2. Unmatched junction bases numbered 7, after V lost 4 bases and J lost 7 bases. CDR1 is SGHTA and CDR2 is FQGNSA in the germline V gene. The CDR3 consists of 14 residues. The CDR3 loop is CASSSGLVGYTQYF. In nucleotides, the CDR3 is TGTGCCAGCAGCTCGGGACTAGTGGGTTATACGCAGTATTTT.

The V and J genes are TRBV18 and TRBJ2-1; 12 bases fit TRBD2. Germline values: CDR1 KGHSH, CDR2 LQKENI. V dropped 6 bases and J dropped 7; count of bases not matched to a gene: 10. This CDR3 region has 16 residues. In DNA form, the CDR3 reads TGTGCCAGCTCTCCCGGACTAGCGGGAATGGGGAATGAGCAGTTCTTC. This gives the protein CASSPGLAGMGNEQFF.

The rearrangement links TRBV11-2 to TRBJ2-7; 7 bases agree with TRBD1. Germline-derived CDR1 and CDR2 are SGHAT and FQNNGV. Unmatched junction bases numbered 3, after V lost 5 bases and J lost 5 bases. CDR3 length: 12 residues. The CDR3 DNA reads as TGTGCCAGCAGCAGAGGGACAGACGAGCAGTACGTC. This translates into CASSRGTDEQYV.

This clonotype came up many times. The chain links TRBV20-1 to TRBJ2-1, with TRBD1 identical over 7 bases. V dropped 2 bases and J dropped 0; count of bases not matched to a gene: 7. Germline values: CDR1 DFQATT, CDR2 SNEGSKA (reference sequence). The CDR3 consists of 16 residues. The CDR3 reads CSARKDRPSSYNEQFF. DNA of the CDR3: TGCAGTGCTAGAAAGGACAGGCCGAGCTCCTACAATGAGCAGTTCTTC.

This chain uses TRBV27 with TRBJ1-6, with unresolved D. V lost 2 bases to trimming and J lost 10 bases, with 12 bases between them. Germline V gives CDR1 MNHEY, CDR2 SMNVEV (reference sequence). The CDR3 runs 14 residues. CDR3 in DNA: TGTGCCAGCAGTTTAAGTGGGGAGGGCTCACCCCTCCACTTT. It encodes CASSLSGEGSPLHF.

Only a few counts were recorded for this clonotype. The V and J genes are TRBV18 and TRBJ1-2; 7 bases match TRBD1. The CDR3 covers 17 residues. With 4 bases clipped from V and 2 bases from J, the junction kept 13 bases outside the gene matches. Per germline, CDR1 KGHSH and CDR2 LQKENI. The CDR3 here is CASSQNFLDRDNYGYTF. In DNA form, the CDR3 reads TGTGCCAGCTCACAGAACTTCCTAGACAGGGACAACTATGGCTACACCTTC.

CDR3 amino acids: CASSRMTSGGGTDTQYF. DNA of the CDR3: TGCGCCAGCAGCCGAATGACTAGCGGGGGTGGAACAGATACGCAGTATTTT. The chain uses TRBV4-3 and TRBJ2-3; the match to TRBD2 covers 12 bases. Trimming took 4 bases from V and 3 from J; bases not matched to a gene: 8. The CDR3 has 17 amino acids. Looked up from germline, CDR1 is LGHNA and CDR2 is YSLEER.

This clonotype was found a few times. The rearrangement joins TRBV28 to TRBJ1-6; 7 nucleotides agree with TRBD1. Germline values: CDR1 MDHEN, CDR2 SYDVKM. The CDR3 runs 14 residues. V was pared by 6 bases and J by 9 bases, with 8 bases of the junction left unmatched. CDR3 nucleotides: TGTGCCAGCAGCGGGACAGTGTTGGGTTCACCCCTCCACTTT. This translates into CASSGTVLGSPLHF.

This clonotype was observed many times. J is TRBJ2-1 and V is TRBV20-1; perhaps TRBD2 as D (5 bases). Trimming took 0 bases from V and 5 from J, leaving 11 bases between them. This CDR3 is built from 14 residues. In germline, CDR1 is DFQATT, CDR2 SNEGSKA (reference sequence). The CDR3 nucleotides read TGCAGTGCTAGAGATAGCCTAGCCCACAATGAGCAGTTCTTC. Translated: CSARDSLAHNEQFF.

The gene calls are TRBV15 and TRBJ1-1, with D possibly TRBD1 on 6 matching bases. The germline gives CDR1 LNHNV, CDR2 YYDKDF (reference sequence). This CDR3 has 13 residues. The V and J ends lost 8 bases and 4 bases respectively, with 14 bases between them. The CDR3 DNA sequence: TGTGCCACCTCCTATTACAGGGCCACTGAAGCTTTCTTT. The encoded protein is CATSYYRATEAFF.

This clonotype turned up a few times. The rearrangement uses TRBV27 and TRBJ2-3, with D possibly called TRBD1 or TRBD2 (5 bases each). CDR3 length: 12 amino acids. In germline, CDR1 is MNHEY, CDR2 SMNVEV (reference sequence). V was clipped by 6 bases and J by 10 bases, with 14 bases between them. This chain's CDR3 is CASSPPGPAQYF. CDR3 DNA sequence: TGTGCCAGCAGCCCCCCGGGGCCAGCGCAGTATTTT.

V usage is TRBV7-3 and J usage is TRBJ2-1, with D unresolved. The CDR3 loop spans 11 amino acids. V was cut by 5 bases and J by 6 bases, with 5 bases left in between. Per germline, CDR1 SGHTA and CDR2 FQGTGA. The CDR3 sequence is CASSKTNEQFF. DNA for the CDR3: TGTGCCAGCAGCAAAACCAATGAGCAGTTCTTC.

The chain couples TRBV6-6 to TRBJ2-5, with D possibly being TRBD1 or TRBD2 (5 bases each). The CDR3 covers 14 residues. The germline gives CDR1 MNHNY, CDR2 SVGAGI (reference sequence). Trimming removed 6 bases from V and 2 bases from J, with 13 bases in between. CDR3 loop: CASRPGPTQETQYF. The CDR3 DNA follows: TGTGCCAGCAGGCCGGGACCGACTCAAGAGACCCAGTACTTC.

The V and J genes are TRBV7-8 and TRBJ2-1; possibly TRBD1 or TRBD2 for D (5 bases each). CDR1 is SGHVS and CDR2 is FQNEAQ in the germline V gene. The CDR3 extends over 15 amino acids. V was shortened by 5 bases and J by 9 bases, with 20 bases between the two germline ends. The CDR3 region has the DNA TGTGCCAGCAGCGCGTACCGGGACGCTCAGGGTGAGCAGTTCTTC. Encoded protein: CASSAYRDAQGEQFF.

The genes are TRBV24-1 and TRBJ1-4; TRBD1 is a possible D gene (5 bases). CDR1 and CDR2 (germline): KGHDR, SFDVKD. V was trimmed by 2 bases and J by 8 bases, leaving 8 bases between them. The CDR3 is 13 amino acids. The CDR3 is CATSDSYREKLFF. CDR3 nucleotide sequence: TGTGCCACCAGTGATTCTTACAGGGAAAAACTGTTTTTT.

This clonotype was seen only a few times. The chain recombines TRBV4-2 with TRBJ2-1; 11 bases match TRBD2. The CDR3 length is 16 residues. V dropped 1 base and J dropped 9; count of bases not matched to a gene: 8. Germline V gene sequence: CDR1 LGHNA, CDR2 YNFKEQ. As DNA, the CDR3 is TGTGCCAGCAGCCAAGGAGGTAGCGGGGGGGCGGGTGAGCAGTTCTTC. It is translated as CASSQGGSGGAGEQFF.

This clonotype turned up a few times. The genes are TRBV6-1 and TRBJ2-5, with D possibly called TRBD1 or TRBD2 (5 bases each). The germline V gene has CDR1 MNHNS and CDR2 SASEGT. This CDR3 spans 15 amino acids. V was shortened by 2 bases and J by 7 bases, with 17 bases between the two germline ends. DNA of the CDR3: TGTGCCAGCAGTGAATCGTTCCGGGACCCGGGGACCCAGTACTTC. Its protein product is CASSESFRDPGTQYF.

The CDR3 region is CASRGIGGGDNEQFF. In DNA, the CDR3 is TGTGCCAGCCGCGGGATCGGCGGGGGGGATAATGAGCAGTTCTTC. J is TRBJ2-1 and V is TRBV11-2; 9 bases fit TRBD2. The germline CDR1 and CDR2 sequences are SGHAT and FQNNGV. This CDR3 spans 15 amino acids. J was trimmed by 7 bases and V by 8 bases; bases with no gene match: 12.

This clonotype has only a few counts. This chain links TRBV7-2 with TRBJ2-3; 8 bases are a match to TRBD1. CDR1 and CDR2 from the germline V gene are SGHTA and FQGNSA. V shed 5 bases, J shed 5 bases, and the junction held 6 bases outside the gene matches. The CDR3 length is 14 residues. The CDR3 DNA reads TGTGCCAGCAGCCGTCCAGGGGGCAGAGATACGCAGTATTTT. Translating it yields CASSRPGGRDTQYF.

This clonotype was found a few times. The chain couples TRBV9 to TRBJ2-7, with 7 bases aligning to TRBD1. This CDR3 region has 15 residues. The V gene's germline CDR1 is SGDLS and CDR2 YYNGEE. The V and J ends lost 0 bases and 3 bases, in that order; junction bases with no gene match: 6. The CDR3 protein is CASSVVLDRDYEQYV. In DNA, the CDR3 is TGTGCCAGCAGCGTAGTGCTCGACAGGGACTACGAGCAGTACGTC.

The chain combines TRBV20-1 with TRBJ2-5; tentatively, D is TRBD1 (6 bases). This CDR3 spans 17 amino acids. V lost 3 bases, J lost 2 bases, and 22 bases lay in between. Germline-derived CDR1 and CDR2 are DFQATT and SNEGSKA (reference sequence). The CDR3 bases are TGCAGTGCTAGGGCTTACTTGCCGGGACACCTACAAGAGACCCAGTACTTC. Protein: CSARAYLPGHLQETQYF.

The rearrangement uses TRBV6-2 or TRBV6-3 and TRBJ2-7, with TRBD1 matching over 7 bases. The length of the CDR3 is 14 residues. Unmatched junction bases numbered 8, after V lost 0 bases and J lost 9 bases. Germline assignment: CDR1 MNHEY and CDR2 SVGEGT. CDR3 in DNA: TGTGCCAGCAGTTACTCGGACAGGTACGAGGGGCAGTACGTC. Protein: CASSYSDRYEGQYV.